A single sample gave rise to the 20 T cell receptor beta chains below, sequenced in a study of beta chain features in type 1 diabetes. Study-level results: All four CD4+ subsets from Type 1 diabetes patients carried moderately but significantly shorter TCRB CDR3s.

Expressed TCRB transcripts were sequenced because the entire RNA isolate underwent reverse transcription. The table came from immunoSEQ multiplex PCR; TCRdb's copy has only in-frame clones and leaves some out. The table lists 150,000 to 200,000 clones, about 8.1% of them singletons. Antigens of these TCRs are unknown. The material sequenced was central memory CD4+ T cells from blood. The source of these receptors is a woman younger than 35 with type 1 diabetes.

This chain uses TRBV15 with TRBJ2-5; D not certain. Trimming stripped 8 bases from V and 1 base from J, with 5 bases between. This CDR3 spans 11 amino acids. The germline CDR1 and CDR2 sequences are LNHNV and YYDKDF (reference sequence). In nucleotides, the CDR3 is TGTGCCACCGCGTCCCAAGAGACCCAGTACTTC. This translates into CATASQETQYF.

This clone was recorded a few times. The gene calls are TRBV7-3 and TRBJ2-3, with TRBD2 matching over 8 bases. CDR3 length equals 13 residues. V dropped 7 bases and J dropped 1; count of bases not matched to a gene: 1. CDR1 and CDR2 from the germline V gene are SGHTA and FQGTGA. The CDR3 coding sequence is TGTGCCAGCAAGACTAGCGGCACAGATACGCAGTATTTT. Translating it yields CASKTSGTDTQYF. Looking up the rest from reference TRBV7-3 and TRBJ2-3 gives the full variable domain: GAGVSQTPSNKVTEKGKYVELRCDPISGHTALYWYRQSLGQGPEFLIYFQGTGAADDSGLPNDRFFAVRPEGSVSTLKIQRTERGDSAVYLCASKTSGTDTQYFGPGTRLTVL.

This clone has only a few counts. The V call is TRBV4-3, the J call TRBJ2-1; 10 bases agree with TRBD2. V lost 1 base, J lost 4 bases, and 10 bases stayed unmatched. Germline V gene lookup returns CDR1 LGHNA and CDR2 YSLEER. This CDR3 region has 18 residues. The CDR3 nucleotides are TGCGCCAGCAGCCAAGGAGCGGGAGGGGGGACAGGATACAATGAGCAGTTCTTC. Translation: CASSQGAGGGTGYNEQFF.

In this sample, this clone turned up a few times. This chain joins TRBV5-1 and TRBJ2-5; 11 nucleotides match TRBD2. The CDR3 is made up of 16 amino acids. J lost 5 bases, V lost 0 bases, and 6 bases had no gene match. Germline CDR1 and CDR2: SGHRS and YFSETQ. CDR3 nucleotide sequence: TGCGCCAGCAGCTTGGAGCTAGCGGGAGGCGGTGAGACCCAGTACTTC. Residues: CASSLELAGGGETQYF. The full variable domain, completed using reference TRBV5-1 and TRBJ2-5, is KAGVTQTPRYLIKTRGQQVTLSCSPISGHRSVSWYQQTPGQGLQFLFEYFSETQRNKGNFPGRFSGRQFSNSRSEMNVSTLELGDSALYLCASSLELAGGGETQYFGPGTRLLVL.

The J gene is TRBJ2-2, the V gene TRBV11-3; a possible D gene is TRBD2 (5 bases). Germline assignment: CDR1 SGHNT and CDR2 YENEEA. The length of the CDR3 is 16 residues. Trimming took 5 bases from V and 4 from J, leaving 17 bases between them. The CDR3 coding sequence is TGTGCCAGCAGCCCCGTCGGGGTAGGAGGCACCGGGGAGCTGTTTTTT. It is translated as CASSPVGVGGTGELFF.

The chain combines TRBV5-6 with TRBJ2-3, with D maybe TRBD2 (6 bases). CDR1 and CDR2 from the germline V gene are SGHDT and YYEEEE. The CDR3 covers 13 residues. With 7 bases removed from V and 3 bases from J, the gap between germline ends came to 12 bases. The CDR3 loop reads CASHAGRTDTQYF. CDR3 nucleotide sequence: TGTGCCAGCCACGCGGGGCGTACAGATACGCAGTATTTT.

This chain links TRBV5-4 with TRBJ2-7; 9 nucleotides match TRBD1. V gave up 5 bases and J gave up 7 bases; unmatched junction bases: 10. CDR3 length: 14 amino acids. Germline loops: CDR1 SGHNT, CDR2 YYREEE (reference sequence). CDR3 nucleotides: TGTGCCAGCAGAGCCCGGGACAGGGTGGGGGAGCAGTACTTC. This encodes CASRARDRVGEQYF.

This clone came up a few times. This rearrangement joins TRBV5-1 to TRBJ2-3; D unclear. V lost 0 bases and J 7 bases, leaving 12 bases between the germline ends. Germline V CDR1 and CDR2: SGHRS, YFSETQ. CDR3 length equals 14 residues. CDR3 region: CASSLGSEVHTQYF. In DNA form, the CDR3 reads TGCGCCAGCAGCTTGGGGAGTGAAGTCCATACGCAGTATTTT.

V gene TRBV19 combines with J gene TRBJ1-1, with D unclear. Trimming cost V 6 bases and J 1 base, with 12 bases left between them. The CDR3 contains 14 residues. Germline loops: CDR1 LNHDA, CDR2 SQIVND (reference sequence). The CDR3 DNA reads as TGTGCCAGTAGCCATCTCGCGGCGAACACTGAAGCTTTCTTT. Amino acid sequence: CASSHLAANTEAFF.

This clone came up a few times. The J gene is TRBJ2-7, the V gene TRBV19; 7 bases align to TRBD2. Germline V gene sequence: CDR1 LNHDA, CDR2 SQIVND (reference sequence). The CDR3 is 13 residues long. Losses at the gene ends were 4 bases for V and 6 bases for J; bases not matched to a gene: 6. The CDR3 region is CASSSLGRAEQYF. In nucleotides, the CDR3 is TGTGCCAGTAGTAGCCTGGGGAGGGCCGAGCAGTACTTC.

This clone occurred a few times. The chain recombines TRBV28 with TRBJ2-1; 8 bases agree with TRBD2. V was clipped by 10 bases and J by 6 bases; unmatched bases: 5. Looked up from germline, CDR1 is MDHEN and CDR2 is SYDVKM. This CDR3 has 12 residues. The CDR3 DNA reads as TGTGCCATCGAGCGGGAGATCAATGAGCAGTTCTTC. Translated, it gives CAIEREINEQFF.

The table lists this clone with a few counts. The chain combines TRBV5-6 with TRBJ2-1; D might be TRBD2 (6 bases). Between the trimmed V and J ends, which lost 4 bases and 7 bases, there was a span of 18 bases. In germline, CDR1 is SGHDT, CDR2 YYEEEE. The CDR3 consists of 15 residues. DNA for the CDR3: TGTGCCAGCAGCCCCCGGTTCCGGGGGAATAATGAGCAGTTCTTC. Protein product: CASSPRFRGNNEQFF.

The J gene is TRBJ2-2, the V gene TRBV30; D is uncertain. The CDR3 is 12 residues long. Germline CDR1 reads GTSNPN; CDR2 reads SVGIG (reference sequence). Trimming took 1 base from V and 6 from J, leaving 6 bases between them. The DNA for the CDR3 is TGTGCCTGGAGTGGCGGCGCCGGGGAGCTGTTTTTT. This codes for CAWSGGAGELFF.

The V call is TRBV23-1, the J call TRBJ1-6; D is unresolved. TRBV23-1 belongs to the ORF category, with a function that is uncertain. V was clipped by 6 bases and J by 15 bases, with 15 bases between them. The CDR3 runs to 12 residues. The CDR3 DNA reads as TGCGCCAGCAGCCAAGACCCGGGGAACCTCCACTTT. This encodes CASSQDPGNLHF.

This clone has more than one count but fewer than ten. This chain's CDR3 is CASRQDRPAKAEAFF. The CDR3 bases are TGTGCCAGCAGACAGGACCGCCCCGCGAAGGCTGAAGCTTTCTTT. This rearrangement joins TRBV2 to TRBJ1-1; weak D call: TRBD1 (5 bases). The CDR3 sequence is 15 residues long. CDR1 is SNHLY, CDR2 FYNNEI, per germline. Trimming removed 6 bases at V and 6 bases at J, with 20 bases between.

The chain combines TRBV30 with TRBJ2-5; TRBD1 aligns across 9 bases. The end of the DNA is better explained by TRBJ2-7, so the J call may be wrong. The CDR3 sequence is 14 residues long. The germline V gene has CDR1 GTSNPN and CDR2 SVGIG (reference sequence). CDR3 in amino acids: CAWKGTGIGYEQYF. Here the CDR3 DNA reads TGTGCCTGGAAAGGGACAGGGATAGGTTACGAGCAGTACTTC.

This clone was detected only a few times. CDR3 bases: TGCAGCGCGTCGAAGGGCACAGGGGGCGGCTACGAGCAGTACTTC. This translates into CSASKGTGGGYEQYF. The chain uses TRBV29-1 and TRBJ2-7; 9 bases are shared with TRBD1. Germline V gene sequence: CDR1 SQVTM, CDR2 ANQGSEA. The V gene end was trimmed by 7 bases and the J gene end by 3 bases; junction bases not matched to a gene: 13. The CDR3 covers 15 residues.

The chain carries TRBV18 and TRBJ2-7; no firm D call. V lost 3 bases, J lost 4 bases, and 10 bases lay in between. CDR1 KGHSH and CDR2 LQKENI come from the germline V gene. CDR3 length: 13 residues. The CDR3 nucleotides read TGTGCCAGCTCACCGGCGGTCCAATACGAGCAGTACTTC. Translated: CASSPAVQYEQYF.

This clone was picked up a small number of times. The identical CDR3 is also encoded by other nucleotide sequences in the sample. V is TRBV2 and J is TRBJ2-7; D not resolved. The CDR3 sequence is 13 residues long. CDR1 is SNHLY and CDR2 is FYNNEI in the germline V gene. V lost 5 bases and J 4 bases, leaving 12 bases between the germline ends. CDR3 nucleotides: TGTGCCAGCAGTATCCTCTCCTCTTACGAGCAGTACTTC. It specifies CASSILSSYEQYF.

The chain employs TRBV4-3 and TRBJ2-3; 7 positions match TRBD1. J gave up 14 bases and V 3 bases, and 5 bases lay outside the gene matches. From germline, CDR1 is LGHNA and CDR2 YSLEER. The CDR3 loop spans 11 amino acids. CDR3 nucleotide sequence: TGCGCCAGCAGCCATGGAGACAGGGTGTATTTT. Amino acids: CASSHGDRVYF.